These T cell receptor beta chains were read from a single sample in a study of CD8+CD57+ T cells in acquired aplastic anemia. TCRdb re-called the reads through MiXCR, storing one row per CDR3 protein. The sample comprises about 150,000 distinct CDR3 sequences, around 48% of which are singletons, and under 35% rests with the top ten. The material sequenced was sorted CD4+, CD8+, or CD8+CD57+ T cells (not recorded which) from PBMCs. These receptors were taken from a human donor with aplastic anemia. The CDR3 runs from the conserved cysteine through the conserved F or W. The order of the fields is D gene, V gene, J gene, clone size, CDR3 length, CDR3 DNA, CDR3 protein. The D gene is left open where the match is weak. Clone sizes are given selectively: once, few, many, or a class where the clone is expanded.

D gene: NA
V gene: TRBV5-6
J gene: TRBJ2-5
clone size: NA
CDR3 length: 15
CDR3 DNA: TGTGCCAGCAGCTTGCCGGGGGACTACCAAGAGACCCAGTACTTC
CDR3 protein: CASSLPGDYQETQYF

D gene: NA
V gene: TRBV7-2
J gene: TRBJ1-6
clone size: NA
CDR3 length: 12
CDR3 DNA: TGTGCCAGCAGCTCGTCAAAGAGGGCCCTCCACTTT
CDR3 protein: CASSSSKRALHF

D gene: NA
V gene: TRBV6-1
J gene: TRBJ2-7
clone size: many
CDR3 length: 16
CDR3 DNA: TGTGCCAGCAGTCATCACTATCGGGAAGACGCCTACGAGCAGTACTTC
CDR3 protein: CASSHHYREDAYEQYF

D gene: TRBD2
V gene: TRBV4-1
J gene: TRBJ2-3
clone size: many
CDR3 length: 16
CDR3 DNA: TGCGCCAGCAGCCAAGGATGGGGGGGGTTTACAGATACGCAGTATTTT
CDR3 protein: CASSQGWGGFTDTQYF

D gene: TRBD1
V gene: TRBV11-2
J gene: TRBJ2-7
clone size: NA
CDR3 length: 14
CDR3 DNA: TGTGCCAGCAGCTTAGTTGGGACAGTTTACGAGCAGTACTTC
CDR3 protein: CASSLVGTVYEQYF

D gene: NA
V gene: TRBV19
J gene: TRBJ1-1
clone size: NA
CDR3 length: 15
CDR3 DNA: TGTGCCAGTAGGATAGATCGGACGACGGTTACTGAAGCTTTCTTT
CDR3 protein: CASRIDRTTVTEAFF

D gene: TRBD1
V gene: TRBV3-1
J gene: TRBJ2-7
clone size: NA
CDR3 length: 12
CDR3 DNA: TGTGCCTCCAGAGGACAGGGCTACGAGCAGTACTTC
CDR3 protein: CASRGQGYEQYF

D gene: NA
V gene: TRBV12-3/TRBV12-4
J gene: TRBJ2-5
clone size: once
CDR3 length: 14
CDR3 DNA: TGTACCAGTAGTGCCCGACAGGACCAAGAGACCCAGTACTTC
CDR3 protein: CTSSARQDQETQYF

D gene: TRBD1
V gene: TRBV29-1
J gene: TRBJ1-3
clone size: NA
CDR3 length: 14
CDR3 DNA: TGCAGCGTAGACGACAGGGGCACTGGAAACACCATATATTTT
CDR3 protein: CSVDDRGTGNTIYF

D gene: NA
V gene: TRBV7-8
J gene: TRBJ2-1
clone size: NA
CDR3 length: 12
CDR3 DNA: TGTGCCAGCAGTCACATGGCCGGTGAGCAGTTCTTC
CDR3 protein: CASSHMAGEQFF

D gene: TRBD2
V gene: TRBV7-6
J gene: TRBJ2-1
clone size: many
CDR3 length: 18
CDR3 DNA: TGTGCCAGCAGCCCCCTGGGACTAGCGGGAGGGCCTTCCCATGAGCAGTTCTTC
CDR3 protein: CASSPLGLAGGPSHEQFF

D gene: NA
V gene: TRBV7-6
J gene: TRBJ2-3
clone size: many
CDR3 length: 17
CDR3 DNA: TGTGCCAGCAGCTTAGCAAGCGGGCGTTCTAGCACAGATACGCAGTATTTT
CDR3 protein: CASSLASGRSSTDTQYF

D gene: TRBD1
V gene: TRBV10-3
J gene: TRBJ2-1
clone size: few
CDR3 length: 13
CDR3 DNA: TGTGCCAGCAGCGGGACAGGGTCGAATGAGCAGTTCTTC
CDR3 protein: CASSGTGSNEQFF

D gene: NA
V gene: TRBV15
J gene: TRBJ2-1
clone size: NA
CDR3 length: 17
CDR3 DNA: TGTGCCACCAGCAGAGATTCAGGGTACGACTCCTACAATGAGCAGTTCTTC
CDR3 protein: CATSRDSGYDSYNEQFF

D gene: NA
V gene: TRBV6-6
J gene: TRBJ2-7
clone size: many
CDR3 length: 14
CDR3 DNA: TGTGCCAGCAGTTACGGGACAAACTCCTACGAGCAGTACTTC
CDR3 protein: CASSYGTNSYEQYF

D gene: TRBD1
V gene: TRBV9
J gene: TRBJ2-1
clone size: few
CDR3 length: 18
CDR3 DNA: TGTGCCAGCAGCGACCCTAAAAAAACAGGGGGCGAGTACAATGAGCAGTTCTTC
CDR3 protein: CASSDPKKTGGEYNEQFF

D gene: NA
V gene: TRBV25-1
J gene: TRBJ1-1
clone size: NA
CDR3 length: 13
CDR3 DNA: TGTGCCAGCAGTGAAATTCAGGGGACTGAAGCTTTCTTT
CDR3 protein: CASSEIQGTEAFF

D gene: NA
V gene: TRBV20-1
J gene: TRBJ2-3
clone size: NA
CDR3 length: 14
CDR3 DNA: TGCAGTGCTAGAGATTGGGGAAACACAGATACGCAGTATTTT
CDR3 protein: CSARDWGNTDTQYF

D gene: TRBD1
V gene: TRBV11-2
J gene: TRBJ1-5
clone size: many
CDR3 length: 16
CDR3 DNA: TGTGCCAGCAGCCCCCGACAGGGGTTGTGCAATCAGCCCCAGCATTTT
CDR3 protein: CASSPRQGLCNQPQHF

D gene: NA
V gene: TRBV6-1
J gene: TRBJ1-6
clone size: NA
CDR3 length: 14
CDR3 DNA: TGTGCCAGCAGTGGGCGGTCCCTCAATTCACCCCTCCACTTT
CDR3 protein: CASSGRSLNSPLHF

D gene: NA
V gene: TRBV7-9
J gene: TRBJ1-2
clone size: NA
CDR3 length: 15
CDR3 DNA: TGTGCCAGCAGCTTATCTTTTGGGAATAACTATGGCTACACCTTC
CDR3 protein: CASSLSFGNNYGYTF

D gene: NA
V gene: TRBV6-1
J gene: TRBJ1-6
clone size: many
CDR3 length: 15
CDR3 DNA: TGTGCCAGCACCCGGGTTCCCTCCTATAATTCACCCCTCCACTTT
CDR3 protein: CASTRVPSYNSPLHF

D gene: NA
V gene: TRBV5-1
J gene: TRBJ1-1
clone size: many
CDR3 length: 15
CDR3 DNA: TGCGCCAGCAGCTTGGTTGGTATGGAGAACACTGAAGCTTTCTTT
CDR3 protein: CASSLVGMENTEAFF

D gene: NA
V gene: TRBV10-3
J gene: TRBJ2-1
clone size: few
CDR3 length: 15
CDR3 DNA: TGTGCCATCAGTGAGTCGTTAGCCTTGGGGAATGAGCAGTTCTTC
CDR3 protein: CAISESLALGNEQFF

D gene: NA
V gene: TRBV20-1
J gene: TRBJ2-7
clone size: many
CDR3 length: 12
CDR3 DNA: TGCAGTGCTAGAGTAGAAGGGGACGAGCAGTACTTC
CDR3 protein: CSARVEGDEQYF

D gene: NA
V gene: TRBV27
J gene: TRBJ1-1
clone size: NA
CDR3 length: 12
CDR3 DNA: TGTGCCAGCAGTTTACCTGGAGAAAAAGCTTTCTTT
CDR3 protein: CASSLPGEKAFF

D gene: NA
V gene: TRBV24-1
J gene: TRBJ1-2
clone size: once
CDR3 length: 13
CDR3 DNA: TGTGCCACCAGCTCACTCAGGGGCGGAGGCTACACCTTC
CDR3 protein: CATSSLRGGGYTF

D gene: NA
V gene: TRBV4-3
J gene: TRBJ2-7
clone size: many
CDR3 length: 16
CDR3 DNA: TGCGCCAGCAGCCAAGATTGGGCAGGAGGGGACTACGAGCAGTACTTC
CDR3 protein: CASSQDWAGGDYEQYF

D gene: NA
V gene: TRBV20-1
J gene: TRBJ1-1
clone size: NA
CDR3 length: 13
CDR3 DNA: TGCAGTGTCGGGCAGCATATGAACACTGAAGCTTTCTTT
CDR3 protein: CSVGQHMNTEAFF

D gene: NA
V gene: TRBV7-3
J gene: TRBJ2-2
clone size: once
CDR3 length: 15
CDR3 DNA: TGTGCCAGCGTGAAGTTAGCGTCGAACACCGGGGAGCTGTTTTTT
CDR3 protein: CASVKLASNTGELFF

D gene: TRBD2
V gene: TRBV24-1
J gene: TRBJ2-5
clone size: NA
CDR3 length: 15
CDR3 DNA: TGTGCCACCAGTGATTTGATGGGGGGGGTAGAGACCCAGTACTTC
CDR3 protein: CATSDLMGGVETQYF

D gene: NA
V gene: TRBV6-1
J gene: TRBJ2-1
clone size: NA
CDR3 length: 13
CDR3 DNA: TGTGCCAGCAGTGAAGCTGGGGCTTACGAGCAGTTCTTC
CDR3 protein: CASSEAGAYEQFF

D gene: TRBD2
V gene: TRBV24-1
J gene: TRBJ2-3
clone size: many
CDR3 length: 17
CDR3 DNA: TGTGCCACCAGTGACTCTCTAGCGGGAGCTAAAACAGATACGCAGTATTTT
CDR3 protein: CATSDSLAGAKTDTQYF

D gene: TRBD1
V gene: TRBV10-3
J gene: TRBJ1-1
clone size: NA
CDR3 length: 14
CDR3 DNA: TGTGCCATCAGGTCGGGACAGGGGAACACTGAAGCTTTCTTT
CDR3 protein: CAIRSGQGNTEAFF

D gene: TRBD1
V gene: TRBV4-2
J gene: TRBJ2-7
clone size: many
CDR3 length: 16
CDR3 DNA: TGTGCCAGCAGCCCTGGATCGGACAGGTTCGGGAACGAGCAGTACTTC
CDR3 protein: CASSPGSDRFGNEQYF

D gene: TRBD1
V gene: TRBV6-1
J gene: TRBJ2-1
clone size: few
CDR3 length: 14
CDR3 DNA: TGTGCCAGCAGTGAAGGGGGACAGAACAATGAGCAGTTCTTC
CDR3 protein: CASSEGGQNNEQFF

D gene: NA
V gene: TRBV24-1
J gene: TRBJ2-3
clone size: NA
CDR3 length: 16
CDR3 DNA: TGTGCCACCAGTGAGACCGGGGGCCTTCGTTCAGATACGCAGTATTTT
CDR3 protein: CATSETGGLRSDTQYF

D gene: TRBD2
V gene: TRBV10-3
J gene: TRBJ2-3
clone size: NA
CDR3 length: 15
CDR3 DNA: TGTGCCATCAGTGAGGCTAGCGGGGTGGCAGATACGCAGTATTTT
CDR3 protein: CAISEASGVADTQYF

D gene: NA
V gene: TRBV15
J gene: TRBJ2-1
clone size: NA
CDR3 length: 12
CDR3 DNA: TGTGCCACCCGGGGGTCCTACAATGAGCAGTTCTTC
CDR3 protein: CATRGSYNEQFF

D gene: NA
V gene: TRBV7-2
J gene: TRBJ1-1
clone size: few
CDR3 length: 15
CDR3 DNA: TGTGCCAGCAGCCCCGTGGGGGGGGAGAACACTGAAGCTTTCTTT
CDR3 protein: CASSPVGGENTEAFF

D gene: NA
V gene: TRBV19
J gene: TRBJ1-5
clone size: NA
CDR3 length: 15
CDR3 DNA: TGTGCCAGTAGTTCGCGCAGACTAGGGCGGGAGCCCCAGCATTTT
CDR3 protein: CASSSRRLGREPQHF

D gene: NA
V gene: TRBV5-1
J gene: TRBJ1-3
clone size: NA
CDR3 length: 16
CDR3 DNA: TGCGCCAGCAGCTTGATGGCCTTGAGGTCAGGAAACACCATATATTTT
CDR3 protein: CASSLMALRSGNTIYF

D gene: TRBD2
V gene: TRBV11-2
J gene: TRBJ2-5
clone size: few
CDR3 length: 15
CDR3 DNA: TGTGCCAGCAGCTCGGGACTAGCGGGAGAAGAGACCCAGTACTTC
CDR3 protein: CASSSGLAGEETQYF

D gene: TRBD1
V gene: TRBV6-2/TRBV6-3
J gene: TRBJ2-5
clone size: many
CDR3 length: 12
CDR3 DNA: TGTGCCAGCAAGATACAGGGGGAGACCCAGTACTTC
CDR3 protein: CASKIQGETQYF

D gene: NA
V gene: TRBV6-1
J gene: TRBJ1-5
clone size: NA
CDR3 length: 16
CDR3 DNA: TGTGCCAGCAGTGAGATGACGGCTTTACTCCGCCAGCCCCAGCATTTT
CDR3 protein: CASSEMTALLRQPQHF

D gene: NA
V gene: TRBV29-1
J gene: TRBJ1-1
clone size: NA
CDR3 length: 14
CDR3 DNA: TGCAGCGTTTACGGTGACTGGATGAACACTGAAGCTTTCTTT
CDR3 protein: CSVYGDWMNTEAFF

D gene: TRBD1
V gene: TRBV3-1
J gene: TRBJ1-2
clone size: few
CDR3 length: 16
CDR3 DNA: TGTGCCAGCAGCCAAGATCCCGGGGACAGTAATTCAGGCTACACCTTC
CDR3 protein: CASSQDPGDSNSGYTF

D gene: TRBD1
V gene: TRBV20-1
J gene: TRBJ2-3
clone size: once
CDR3 length: 12
CDR3 DNA: TGCAGTGCCGGATTGGGACAGGGGACGCAGTATTTT
CDR3 protein: CSAGLGQGTQYF

D gene: NA
V gene: TRBV20-1
J gene: TRBJ2-1
clone size: NA
CDR3 length: 14
CDR3 DNA: TGCAGTGCTAGAGACTTAAGAGCCTACAATGAGCAGTTCTTC
CDR3 protein: CSARDLRAYNEQFF

D gene: NA
V gene: TRBV10-3
J gene: TRBJ1-5
clone size: NA
CDR3 length: 14
CDR3 DNA: TGTGCCATCAGTGAGTCTACAGGGAGACAGCCCCAGCATTTT
CDR3 protein: CAISESTGRQPQHF

D gene: TRBD1
V gene: TRBV9
J gene: TRBJ1-1
clone size: NA
CDR3 length: 15
CDR3 DNA: TGTGCCAGCAGCGTAGAAACAGGGGGCCTTTCTAACACTTTCTTT
CDR3 protein: CASSVETGGLSNTFF